Presented here are 9 T cell receptor beta chains from one specimen sequenced in a study of T cell clonotyping in hematopoietic cell transplantation. Sequenced by immunoSEQ multiplex PCR; TCRdb stores in-frame clones only, minus some. In the table there are 14,000 or so clones, around 94% of which are singletons. The material sequenced was PBMCs, taken 30 days after allogeneic stem cell transplant. The receptors originated from a male patient between 60 and 69 years old who had an allogeneic stem cell transplant from an unrelated donor, so the T cells may come from the graft donor. Some clones in this sample may be carry-over from other donors' samples.

The chain carries TRBV30 and TRBJ1-1; 12 bases are a match to TRBD1. Per the germline V gene, CDR1 is GTSNPN and CDR2 is SVGIG (reference sequence). V trimming: 2 bases; J trimming: 6 bases; junction bases outside the gene matches: 7. The CDR3 extends over 15 amino acids. For the CDR3, the DNA is TGTGCCTGGAGTCCTTGGGACAGGGGGCTTTCTGAAGCTTTCTTT. This codes for CAWSPWDRGLSEAFF.

Concerning this clone: A read error may account for a junction end that differs from germline. The rearrangement uses TRBV5-1 and TRBJ2-5; D possibly matches TRBD1 or TRBD2 (5 bases each). The CDR3 has 14 amino acids. Germline V lookup: CDR1 SGHRS, CDR2 YFSETQ. CDR3 region: CVSSYRDQQETQYF. The DNA of the CDR3 is TGCGTCAGCAGCTACCGGGACCAACAAGAGACCCAGTACTTC. Combining the CDR3 with reference TRBV5-1 and TRBJ2-5 gives the whole variable domain KAGVTQTPRYLIKTRGQQVTLSCSPISGHRSVSWYQQTPGQGLQFLFEYFSETQRNKGNFPGRFSGRQFSNSRSEMNVSTLELGDSALYLCVSSYRDQQETQYFGPGTRLLVL.

The J gene is TRBJ2-5, the V gene TRBV7-2, with TRBD1 matching 8 bases. In germline, CDR1 is SGHTA, CDR2 FQGNSA. This CDR3 contains 14 residues. V shed 3 bases and J 7 bases; nucleotides not matched to a gene: 7. In nucleotides, the CDR3 is TGTGCCAGCAGCTTTCTGACAGGGGTCGCGACCCAGTACTTC. Encoded protein: CASSFLTGVATQYF.

The chain couples TRBV7-2 to TRBJ1-1; no clear D gene. The germline V and J ends were trimmed by 6 bases and 1 base, with 9 bases remaining between them. The CDR3 loop spans 13 amino acids. Germline V CDR1 and CDR2: SGHTA, FQGNSA. CDR3 sequence reads: CASSPVRNTEAFF. CDR3 DNA sequence: TGTGCCAGCAGTCCAGTCAGGAACACTGAAGCTTTCTTT.

The rearrangement links TRBV4-1 to TRBJ1-2; no clear D. Germline CDR1 MGHRA, CDR2 YSYEKL. The V end lost 1 base, the J end lost 4 bases, and 7 bases lay between the germline ends. The CDR3 is 13 residues long. The CDR3 DNA is TGCGCCAGCAGCCAAGTGGGAACCTATGGCTACACCTTC. It yields the protein CASSQVGTYGYTF.

The chain carries TRBV9 and TRBJ1-1; 8 nucleotides line up with TRBD1. The CDR3 length is 16 residues. V shed 4 bases and J 1 base; nucleotides not matched to a gene: 9. CDR1 SGDLS and CDR2 YYNGEE come from the germline V gene. The chain's CDR3 is CASSPTLGQGNTEAFF. In nucleotides, the CDR3 is TGTGCCAGCAGCCCCACCCTCGGACAGGGGAACACTGAAGCTTTCTTT.

Here the CDR3 DNA reads TGCGCCAGCGGCCTTGGGGGGTCTCTGTACGAGCAGTACTTC. It yields the protein CASGLGGSLYEQYF. V usage is TRBV10-2 and J usage is TRBJ2-7, with D possibly matching TRBD2 (6 bases). Looked up from germline, CDR1 is WSHSY and CDR2 is SAAADI. The ends were cut back, 8 bases at V and 4 bases at J, with 18 bases in the middle. There are 14 residues in the CDR3.

The chain combines TRBV19 with TRBJ1-2; 7 bases match TRBD1. CDR3 size: 12 residues. From germline, CDR1 is LNHDA and CDR2 SQIVND (reference sequence). V was clipped by 7 bases and J by 8 bases; unmatched bases: 7. The CDR3 DNA reads as TGTGCCAGTACTCCCCGACAGGGAGGCTACACCTTC. Its translation: CASTPRQGGYTF. The entire variable domain, with the rest obtained from reference TRBV19 and TRBJ1-2, is as follows: DGGITQSPKYLFRKEGQNVTLSCEQNLNHDAMYWYRQDPGQGLRLIYYSQIVNDFQKGDIAEGYSVSREKKESFPLTVTSAQKNPTAFYLCASTPRQGGYTFGSGTRLTVV.

This chain links TRBV14 with TRBJ1-2, with D uncertain. Per the germline V gene, CDR1 is SGHDN and CDR2 is FVKESK. The CDR3 is made up of 13 amino acids. Between the trimmed V and J ends, which lost 0 bases and 4 bases, there was a span of 6 bases. The CDR3 is CASSQDRVYGYTF. CDR3 in DNA: TGTGCCAGCAGCCAAGATCGGGTCTATGGCTACACCTTC.